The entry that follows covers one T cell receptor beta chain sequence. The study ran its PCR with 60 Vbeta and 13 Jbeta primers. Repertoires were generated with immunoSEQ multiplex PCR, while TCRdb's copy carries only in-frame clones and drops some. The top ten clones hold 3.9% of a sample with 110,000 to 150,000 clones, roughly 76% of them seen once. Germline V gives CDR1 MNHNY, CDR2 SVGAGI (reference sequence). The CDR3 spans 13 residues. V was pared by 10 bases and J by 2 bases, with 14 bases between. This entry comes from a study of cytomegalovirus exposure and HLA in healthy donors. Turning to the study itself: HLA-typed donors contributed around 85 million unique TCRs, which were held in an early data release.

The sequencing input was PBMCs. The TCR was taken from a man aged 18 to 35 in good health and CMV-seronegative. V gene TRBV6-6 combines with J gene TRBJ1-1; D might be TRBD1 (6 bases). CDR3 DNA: TGTGCCACTACGTGGGGGACAAACACTGAAGCTTTCTTT. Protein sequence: CATTWGTNTEAFF.